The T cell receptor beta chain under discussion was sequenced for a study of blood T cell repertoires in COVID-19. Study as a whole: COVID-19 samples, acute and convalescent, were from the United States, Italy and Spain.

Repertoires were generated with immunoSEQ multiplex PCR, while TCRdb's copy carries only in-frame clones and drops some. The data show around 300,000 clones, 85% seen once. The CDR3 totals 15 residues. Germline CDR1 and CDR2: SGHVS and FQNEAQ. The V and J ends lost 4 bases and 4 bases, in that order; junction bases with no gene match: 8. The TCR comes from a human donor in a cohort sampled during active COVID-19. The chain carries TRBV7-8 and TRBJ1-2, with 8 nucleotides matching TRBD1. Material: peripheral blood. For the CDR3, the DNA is TGTGCCAGCAGCTCTGGACAGGGTCATAGCTATGGCTACACCTTC. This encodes CASSSGQGHSYGYTF.